The T cell receptor beta chain under discussion was sequenced for a study of blood T cell repertoires in COVID-19 (dated by TCRdb to the early 2020s). Background on the whole study: The collaborator samples originated in the United States, Italy and Spain and spanned the acute and convalescent phases of COVID-19. The prospective study material was composed of cDNA or gDNA derived from T cells, B-cell-depleted T cells, or PBMCs. Deeply sampled blood TCRbeta repertoires from subjects exposed to, actively infected with, or recovered from COVID-19 were included in the dataset. The repertoires were released in a freely available public database meant as a resource for research on the immune response to SARS-CoV-2. Samples were obtained from the ongoing ImmuneRACE study (first 160 participants) and from 1,254 subjects provided by 6 global collaborators. Sample metadata almost always included a de-identified subject ID, COVID-19 status, age in years and sex. Where available, HLA class I and class II types were taken from metadata supplied by the sample provider and were not determined by assay-based typing. Findings and caveats that apply to the study as a whole: The quantity of clinical and demographic metadata differed by source and by participant and was supplied without curation.

The immunoSEQ Assay, a bias-controlled multiplex PCR, was used to amplify TCRbeta CDR3 regions from genomic DNA. In the paper's pipeline: Nucleated cell counts per sample were estimated from amplification of reference gene primers within the assay. To quantify the absolute abundance of each unique TCRbeta CDR3 rearrangement, sequence reads were collapsed and filtered. For each sample, productive Simpson clonality was calculated as the square root of Simpson's diversity index over productive rearrangements. The table was pulled from immuneACCESS by TCRdb, which kept in-frame rearrangements only. Such tables lose some clones; where checked, under half of the loss comes from unresolved V genes, and the rest has no known cause. V and J calls and clone size are copied from that table; D and trimming were computed from the DNA. Present in this sample are 200,000 to 300,000 clones, about 89% of which were seen just once. The top ten hold roughly 3.7% of the sample.

This clone was observed once. Its antigen has not been determined. Within one base of it there is no much larger clone, and no base qualities were kept. Enrolling through a virtual design, the prospective study's participants ranged in age from roughly 18 to 89 years and lived across 24 United States geographic areas. In the prospective study, cohorts were assigned on the basis of participant-reported clinical history obtained from a screening survey and a study questionnaire. ImmuneRACE Cohort 3 recovered participants were defined by two consecutive negative NP/OP PCR tests, healthcare professional clearance, or symptom resolution. Each participant in the prospective study had whole blood, serum and a nasopharyngeal or oropharyngeal swab collected by mobile phlebotomists. Additional blood draws and questionnaires over an approximately two-month period could optionally be provided by prospective study participants. Prospective study blood samples were shipped either frozen or at room temperature before DNA extraction.

At the junction V is shortened by 0 bases and J by 1 base, with 15 bases in between. The CDR3 covers 17 residues, taking in both the cysteine and the phenylalanine. Just the 51-base CDR3 DNA is kept, in frame starting at base 1. The germline V gene (reference sequence) supplies CDR1 LGHDT and CDR2 YNNKEL. This TCR came from a woman aged 30 to 39 who had recovered from COVID-19. What was sequenced was PBMCs or T cells enriched from blood (not recorded which). The chain was built from TRBV3-1 (or the pseudogene TRBV3-2) and TRBJ1-2; perhaps TRBD1 is the D gene, with 5 bases matching. The DNA is as follows: TGTGCCAGCAGCCAAGAAAAGGATTGGGGCGGTAACTATGGCTACACCTTC. This gives the protein CASSQEKDWGGNYGYTF.